A selection of T cell receptor beta chains follows, all from one sample in a study of vaccination effects on CD4 cells after COVID-19. Their antigens remain unidentified. Sequenced by immunoSEQ multiplex PCR; TCRdb stores in-frame clones only, minus some. The sample holds 20,000 to 25,000 clones, 60% to 75% seen once. Material: CD4+ T cells from PBMCs cultured with HCoV-NL63 spike peptides, obtained before COVID-19 vaccination. The receptors here all came from a human donor who received a COVID-19 vaccine. Both conserved end residues are part of each CDR3. D genes are given only for firm matches.

TRBJ1-6 | TRBV5-1 | TRBD1 | 15 | CASSPTGSNNSPLHF
TRBJ1-1 | TRBV19 | . | 15 | CASSLLTGIATEAFF
TRBJ1-3 | TRBV30 | TRBD1 | 14 | CAWSTGGGGNTIYF
TRBJ2-5 | TRBV6-6 | . | 15 | CASSGTGNHQETQYF
TRBJ2-2 | TRBV7-9 | . | 12 | CASSLRAGELFF
TRBJ1-2 | TRBV18 | . | 14 | CASSPPSPGGGYTF
TRBJ2-7 | TRBV15 | . | 14 | CATSRDQGRYEQYF
TRBJ2-2 | TRBV19 | . | 14 | CASSWDLRSGELFF
TRBJ1-1 | TRBV6-6 | TRBD1 | 16 | CASSDRGLGANTEAFF
TRBJ2-3 | TRBV14 | . | 17 | CASSQEWGLGTPDTQYF
TRBJ2-3 | TRBV6-5 | TRBD2 | 15 | CASISGGRAVDTQYF
TRBJ2-7 | TRBV28 | . | 15 | CASSLDRRSSYEQYF
TRBJ1-2 | TRBV5-1 | . | 12 | CASSFEGVGYTF
TRBJ1-1 | TRBV30 | TRBD1 | 17 | CAWSVPGQGFVETEAFF
TRBJ2-3 | TRBV6-6 | . | 18 | CASSPQVLRRTSTDTQYF
TRBJ1-5 | TRBV4-3 | . | 13 | CASSQNSNQPQHF
TRBJ2-3 | TRBV4-2 | TRBD2 | 18 | CASSQDIASGVSPDTQYF
TRBJ1-6 | TRBV7-2 | . | 15 | CASSLLSQGYSPLHF
TRBJ2-5 | TRBV7-6 | TRBD2 | 15 | CASSTFGGGQETQYF
TRBJ2-2 | TRBV3-1/TRBV3-2 | TRBD2 | 18 | CASSQEGLAGGGTGELFF